The 27 T cell receptor beta chains below were found in one sample sequenced in a study of T cell responses to AZD1222 COVID-19 vaccine. Generated by immunoSEQ multiplex PCR, the TCRdb table keeps only in-frame clones and is missing some. The sample lists 90,000 to 130,000 clones; approximately 94% were seen once. This specimen was peripheral blood, taken 28 days after the second AZD1222 dose. The source of these receptors is an adult who received the AZD1222 COVID-19 vaccine.

The J gene is TRBJ1-2, the V gene TRBV19; 8 nucleotides align to TRBD1. The ends lost 5 bases at V and 7 bases at J; junction bases unmatched: 6. CDR3 size: 13 residues. CDR1 is LNHDA, CDR2 SQIVND, per germline (reference sequence). In DNA form, the CDR3 reads TGTGCCAGTAGTCAGGACAGGGAGGTTGGCTACACCTTC. Protein product: CASSQDREVGYTF.

The CDR3 loop is CASSIIGGQGHEQFF. For the CDR3, the DNA is TGTGCCAGTAGTATAATCGGGGGCCAGGGCCATGAGCAGTTCTTC. This chain joins TRBV19 and TRBJ2-1; D possibly uses TRBD1 or TRBD2 (6 bases each). Trimming cost V 2 bases and J 8 bases, with 16 bases left between them. Germline lookup yields CDR1 LNHDA and CDR2 SQIVND (reference sequence). The CDR3 is 15 residues long.

This chain links TRBV12-5 with TRBJ2-2, with 7 bases that match TRBD1. Germline assignment: CDR1 LGHNT and CDR2 FRNRAP. The CDR3 is 15 amino acids. J was trimmed by 7 bases and V by 4 bases; bases with no gene match: 9. CDR3 loop: CASGSPRQGSGELFF. CDR3 bases: TGTGCTAGTGGTTCACCCCGACAGGGTAGCGGGGAGCTGTTTTTT.

The chain carries TRBV12-5 and TRBJ1-1; 10 positions match TRBD1. J gave up 7 bases and V 5 bases, and 10 bases lay outside the gene matches. The CDR3 is 15 residues long. Looked up from germline, CDR1 is LGHNT and CDR2 is FRNRAP. The DNA of the CDR3 is TGTGCTAGTGGTATAAAATCGGGACAGGGGAGTGAAGCTTTCTTT. Amino acids: CASGIKSGQGSEAFF.

This clone was seen a handful of times. The chain is built from TRBV25-1 and TRBJ1-6, with 7 bases aligning to TRBD1. Germline-derived CDR1 and CDR2 are MGHDK and SYGVNS. This CDR3 contains 16 residues. Germline trimming cut 4 bases from V and 13 bases from J; bases unmatched to any gene: 16. The CDR3 loop is CASSGLGTVRDTPLHF. CDR3 nucleotide sequence: TGTGCCAGCAGTGGCCTTGGGACAGTAAGAGATACGCCCCTCCACTTT.

The V gene is TRBV2, the J gene TRBJ1-1; D is possibly TRBD1 (6 bases). The V gene's germline CDR1 is SNHLY and CDR2 FYNNEI. V gave up 5 bases and J gave up 1 base, with 14 bases separating them. This CDR3 region has 15 residues. The CDR3 protein is CASSYREAGNTEAFF. The CDR3 nucleotides are TGTGCCAGCAGTTACAGGGAGGCGGGGAACACTGAAGCTTTCTTT.

The chain is built from TRBV5-1 and TRBJ2-1; 7 nucleotides agree with TRBD1. The CDR3 runs to 14 residues. Germline values: CDR1 SGHRS, CDR2 YFSETQ. The V and J ends lost 2 bases and 7 bases, in that order; junction bases with no gene match: 6. CDR3 sequence (DNA): TGCGCCAGCAGCTTTGGGGACAGAGAGAATGAGCAGTTCTTC. Translated: CASSFGDRENEQFF.

This chain links TRBV27 with TRBJ1-5, with 10 bases identical to TRBD1. After removal of 5 bases from V and 0 bases from J, the junction contained 7 bases not matched to a gene. The CDR3 is 17 residues long. Germline CDR1 and CDR2: MNHEY and SMNVEV (reference sequence). CDR3 bases: TGTGCCAGCAGTCAAGGGGACAGGGGTCGTAGCAATCAGCCCCAGCATTTT. Protein: CASSQGDRGRSNQPQHF.

The chain recombines TRBV3-1 (or the pseudogene TRBV3-2) with TRBJ2-2; D is ambiguous. The CDR3 length is 15 residues. V was shortened by 4 bases and J by 5 bases, with 14 bases between the two germline ends. Germline CDR1 is LGHDT and CDR2 is YNNKEL (reference sequence). The CDR3 DNA reads TGTGCCAGCAGCCTGGGCCCCCCGAGTACCGGGGAGCTGTTTTTT. It encodes CASSLGPPSTGELFF.

The rearrangement uses TRBV27 and TRBJ2-2; possible D gene TRBD2, 6 bases. The V and J ends lost 3 bases and 0 bases respectively, with 20 bases between them. From germline, CDR1 is MNHEY and CDR2 SMNVEV (reference sequence). The CDR3 sequence is 19 residues long. CDR3 residues: CASSFFPSSGSPNTGELFF. For the CDR3, the DNA is TGTGCCAGCAGTTTCTTCCCCTCATCCGGGAGCCCGAACACCGGGGAGCTGTTTTTT.

The chain couples TRBV5-1 to TRBJ1-1; possibly TRBD1 for D (5 bases). Trimming shortened V by 6 bases and J by 4 bases, and 19 bases separated the two germline ends. This CDR3 is built from 15 residues. CDR1 SGHRS and CDR2 YFSETQ come from the germline V gene. CDR3 protein: CASNAALGGGTEAFF. DNA for the CDR3: TGCGCCAGCAACGCTGCCCTGGGGGGAGGCACTGAAGCTTTCTTT. The variable domain in full, with the rest retrieved from reference TRBV5-1 and TRBJ1-1, is KAGVTQTPRYLIKTRGQQVTLSCSPISGHRSVSWYQQTPGQGLQFLFEYFSETQRNKGNFPGRFSGRQFSNSRSEMNVSTLELGDSALYLCASNAALGGGTEAFFGQGTRLTVV.

The chain couples TRBV4-2 to TRBJ2-7; the D is unclear. V was cut by 5 bases and J by 0 bases, with 14 bases left in between. Germline CDR1 reads LGHNA; CDR2 reads YNFKEQ. The CDR3 length is 15 residues. Here the CDR3 reads CASSARMESSYEQYF. The CDR3 bases are TGTGCCAGCAGCGCGCGGATGGAGAGCTCCTACGAGCAGTACTTC.

The CDR3 DNA reads TGTGCCAGTAGTATAGGCGCCGGGGTAGACACAGATACGCAGTATTTT. Translation: CASSIGAGVDTDTQYF. The rearrangement uses TRBV19 and TRBJ2-3, with a possible D match to TRBD2 (5 bases). This CDR3 spans 16 amino acids. The V and J ends lost 1 base and 2 bases respectively, with 13 bases between them. Germline V gene data show CDR1 as LNHDA and CDR2 as SQIVND (reference sequence). The variable domain in full, completed from reference TRBV19 and TRBJ2-3, reads DGGITQSPKYLFRKEGQNVTLSCEQNLNHDAMYWYRQDPGQGLRLIYYSQIVNDFQKGDIAEGYSVSREKKESFPLTVTSAQKNPTAFYLCASSIGAGVDTDTQYFGPGTRLTVL.

J is TRBJ2-1 and V is TRBV7-7, with D possibly matching TRBD1 (6 bases). Germline assignment: CDR1 SSHAT and CDR2 FNYEAQ (reference sequence). The CDR3 length is 15 residues. V shed 1 base and J shed 2 bases, with 9 bases lying between them. The DNA of the CDR3 is TGTGCCAGCAGCTTAGGTCGGACAGCCTACAATGAGCAGTTCTTC. It yields the protein CASSLGRTAYNEQFF. Full variable domain (rest looked up from reference TRBV7-7 and TRBJ2-1): GAGVSQSPRYKVTKRGQDVTLRCDPISSHATLYWYQQALGQGPEFLTYFNYEAQPDKSGLPSDRFSAERPEGSISTLTIQRTEQRDSAMYRCASSLGRTAYNEQFFGPGTRLTVL.

The chain employs TRBV6-5 and TRBJ1-2; 10 bases are a match to TRBD1. The J segment lost 6 bases and the V segment lost 2 bases, leaving 3 bases of the junction unmatched. CDR3 length: 14 amino acids. CDR1 MNHEY and CDR2 SVGAGI come from the germline V gene. CDR3 region: CASSYDRGLHGYTF. The DNA of the CDR3 is TGTGCCAGCAGTTACGACAGGGGGCTCCATGGCTACACCTTC.

This clone has a handful of counts. The chain carries TRBV6-1 and TRBJ1-4; D is unresolved. V gave up 1 base and J gave up 8 bases, with 23 bases separating them. The CDR3 has 18 residues. Germline CDR1 is MNHNS and CDR2 is SASEGT. The CDR3 DNA sequence: TGTGCCAGCAGTGAAGACCCCATCCCCCGGACGGGAGGGGAAAAACTGTTTTTT. It codes for CASSEDPIPRTGGEKLFF.

V usage is TRBV5-4 and J usage is TRBJ2-3, with D possibly being TRBD1 or TRBD2 (7 bases each). CDR1 SGHNT and CDR2 YYREEE come from the germline V gene (reference sequence). V lost 4 bases to trimming and J lost 10 bases, with 28 bases between them. The CDR3 runs 17 residues. CDR3: CASSVNQGGGRSLPQYF. The CDR3 DNA reads TGTGCCAGCAGCGTGAACCAGGGGGGGGGCCGATCCCTACCGCAGTATTTT.

V and J are TRBV7-9 and TRBJ1-5; unclear D gene. The germline V and J ends were trimmed by 2 bases and 4 bases, with 6 bases remaining between them. CDR1 is SEHNR, CDR2 FQNEAQ, per germline (reference sequence). The CDR3 spans 13 residues. Here the CDR3 reads CASSLMGNQPQHF. CDR3 DNA: TGTGCCAGCAGCTTAATGGGTAATCAGCCCCAGCATTTT.

As regards this clone: Other nucleotide sequences from this sample produce the same CDR3. The chain couples TRBV12-3 or TRBV12-4 to TRBJ1-5; D unclear. This CDR3 contains 13 residues. V was clipped by 3 bases and J by 5 bases, with 8 bases between them. The CDR3 reads CASSFAGDQPQHF. The CDR3 nucleotides are TGTGCCAGCAGTTTCGCTGGGGATCAGCCCCAGCATTTT.

This sequence joins TRBV9 and TRBJ1-5; D is ambiguous. Germline lookup yields CDR1 SGDLS and CDR2 YYNGEE. The CDR3 has 12 amino acids. The ends were cut back, 0 bases at V and 2 bases at J, with 0 bases in the middle. The chain's CDR3 is CASSVGNQPQHF. CDR3 coding DNA: TGTGCCAGCAGCGTAGGCAATCAGCCCCAGCATTTT.

The chain carries TRBV7-9 and TRBJ1-3; TRBD1 is a possible D gene (5 bases). The CDR3 consists of 15 residues. Germline V gene sequence: CDR1 SEHNR, CDR2 FQNEAQ (reference sequence). V was trimmed by 2 bases and J by 2 bases, leaving 10 bases between them. As DNA, the CDR3 is TGTGCCAGCAGCTTAATGACAGCTACTGGAAACACCATATATTTT. As protein: CASSLMTATGNTIYF. Variable domain in full (rest from reference TRBV7-9 and TRBJ1-3): DTGVSQNPRHKITKRGQNVTFRCDPISEHNRLYWYRQTLGQGPEFLTYFQNEAQLEKSRLLSDRFSAERPKGSFSTLEIQRTEQGDSAMYLCASSLMTATGNTIYFGEGSWLTVV.

V is TRBV15 and J is TRBJ1-2; a possible D gene is TRBD1 (6 bases). This CDR3 region has 16 residues. From germline, CDR1 is LNHNV and CDR2 YYDKDF (reference sequence). Trimming cost V 1 base and J 3 bases, with 15 bases left between them. The CDR3 DNA sequence: TGTGCCACCAGCAGAGGGTCCGGGGGCAGACACTATGGCTACACCTTC. Translated, it gives CATSRGSGGRHYGYTF.

The chain joins TRBV19 to TRBJ1-1; 7 positions match TRBD1. V shed 5 bases and J 1 base; nucleotides not matched to a gene: 10. CDR3 length: 16 amino acids. Germline assignment: CDR1 LNHDA and CDR2 SQIVND (reference sequence). CDR3 residues: CASSPPFRTGNTEAFF. The CDR3 nucleotides read TGTGCCAGTAGTCCCCCTTTTCGGACAGGGAACACTGAAGCTTTCTTT.

V gene TRBV28 combines with J gene TRBJ2-7; 10 bases map to TRBD2. The CDR3 consists of 15 residues. The trim removed 6 bases at V and 6 bases at J, leaving 11 bases unmatched. Germline V gene sequence: CDR1 MDHEN, CDR2 SYDVKM. DNA for the CDR3: TGTGCCAGCAGCTGGAGCGGGAGGGCCTTCGGCGAGCAGTACTTC. This gives the protein CASSWSGRAFGEQYF.

Only one count was recorded for this clone. The chain carries TRBV19 and TRBJ1-2; 8 bases map to TRBD1. The CDR3 runs 15 residues. V was clipped by 7 bases and J by 4 bases; unmatched bases: 11. CDR1 LNHDA and CDR2 SQIVND come from the germline V gene (reference sequence). CDR3 loop: CASKWSGGHSYGYTF. The CDR3 nucleotides read TGTGCCAGTAAGTGGTCAGGGGGCCATTCCTATGGCTACACCTTC. The whole variable domain, remainder taken from reference TRBV19 and TRBJ1-2, is DGGITQSPKYLFRKEGQNVTLSCEQNLNHDAMYWYRQDPGQGLRLIYYSQIVNDFQKGDIAEGYSVSREKKESFPLTVTSAQKNPTAFYLCASKWSGGHSYGYTFGSGTRLTVV.

The chain couples TRBV19 to TRBJ1-5; 7 nucleotides agree with TRBD1. Germline CDR1 and CDR2: LNHDA and SQIVND (reference sequence). CDR3 length equals 16 residues. The CDR3 DNA follows: TGTGCGGTGACAGGGACGGGTGGGTATAGCAATCAGCCCCAGCATTTT. Protein sequence: CAVTGTGGYSNQPQHF.

The rearrangement links TRBV2 to TRBJ2-3; tentative D call: TRBD2 (6 bases). With 6 bases removed from V and 0 bases from J, the gap between germline ends came to 16 bases. Germline CDR1 SNHLY, CDR2 FYNNEI. CDR3 size: 16 residues. CDR3 loop: CASRGTRPPSTDTQYF. In nucleotides, the CDR3 is TGTGCCAGCAGAGGGACTCGGCCGCCTAGCACAGATACGCAGTATTTT.